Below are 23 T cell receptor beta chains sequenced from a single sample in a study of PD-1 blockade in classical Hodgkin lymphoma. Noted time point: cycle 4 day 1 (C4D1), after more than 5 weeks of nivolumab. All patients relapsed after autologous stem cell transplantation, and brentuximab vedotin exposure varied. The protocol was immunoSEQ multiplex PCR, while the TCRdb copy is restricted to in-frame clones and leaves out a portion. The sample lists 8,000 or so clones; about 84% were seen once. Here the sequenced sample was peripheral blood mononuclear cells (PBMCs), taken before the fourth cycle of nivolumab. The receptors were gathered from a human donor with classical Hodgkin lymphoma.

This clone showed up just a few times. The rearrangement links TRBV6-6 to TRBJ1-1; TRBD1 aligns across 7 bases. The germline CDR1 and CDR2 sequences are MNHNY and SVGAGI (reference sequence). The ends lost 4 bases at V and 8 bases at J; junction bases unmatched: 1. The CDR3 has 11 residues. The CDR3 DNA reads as TGTGCCAGCAGTTCGGACAGGGAAGCTTTCTTT. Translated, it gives CASSSDREAFF.

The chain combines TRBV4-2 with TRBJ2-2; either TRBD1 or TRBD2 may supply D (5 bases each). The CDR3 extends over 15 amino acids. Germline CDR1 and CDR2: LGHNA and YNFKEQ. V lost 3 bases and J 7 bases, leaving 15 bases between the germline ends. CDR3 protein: CASSQPRGYDGELFF. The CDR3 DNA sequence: TGTGCCAGCAGCCAGCCTCGGGGCTATGACGGGGAGCTGTTTTTT.

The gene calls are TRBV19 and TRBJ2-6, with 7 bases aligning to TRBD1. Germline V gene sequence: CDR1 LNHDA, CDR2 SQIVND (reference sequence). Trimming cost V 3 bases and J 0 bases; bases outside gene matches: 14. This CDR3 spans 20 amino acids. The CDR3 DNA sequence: TGTGCCAGTAGTATCCCACCGGGTGGACAGGTTCGCTCTGGGGCCAACGTCCTGACTTTC. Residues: CASSIPPGGQVRSGANVLTF. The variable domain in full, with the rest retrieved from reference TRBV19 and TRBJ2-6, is DGGITQSPKYLFRKEGQNVTLSCEQNLNHDAMYWYRQDPGQGLRLIYYSQIVNDFQKGDIAEGYSVSREKKESFPLTVTSAQKNPTAFYLCASSIPPGGQVRSGANVLTFGAGSRLTVL.

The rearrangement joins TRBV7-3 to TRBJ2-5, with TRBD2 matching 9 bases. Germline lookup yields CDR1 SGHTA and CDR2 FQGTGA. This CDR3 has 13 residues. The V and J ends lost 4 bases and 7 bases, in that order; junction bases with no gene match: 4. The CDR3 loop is CASSYLAGSTQYF. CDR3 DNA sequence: TGTGCCAGCAGCTACCTAGCGGGGTCGACCCAGTACTTC. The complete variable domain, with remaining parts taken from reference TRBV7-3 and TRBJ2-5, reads GAGVSQTPSNKVTEKGKYVELRCDPISGHTALYWYRQSLGQGPEFLIYFQGTGAADDSGLPNDRFFAVRPEGSVSTLKIQRTERGDSAVYLCASSYLAGSTQYFGPGTRLLVL.

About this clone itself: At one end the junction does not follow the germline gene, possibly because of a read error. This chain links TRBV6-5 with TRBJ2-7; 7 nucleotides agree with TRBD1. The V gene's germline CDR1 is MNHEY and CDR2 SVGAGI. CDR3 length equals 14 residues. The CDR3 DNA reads TGTGCCACCAGTGACGGGACAGCTTCCTACGAGCAGTACTTC. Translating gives CATSDGTASYEQYF.

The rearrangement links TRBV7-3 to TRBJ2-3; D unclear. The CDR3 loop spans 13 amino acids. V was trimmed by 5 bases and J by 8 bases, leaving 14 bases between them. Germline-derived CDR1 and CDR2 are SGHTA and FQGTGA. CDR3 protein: CASSPSFSGTQYF. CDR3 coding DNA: TGTGCCAGCAGCCCAAGCTTTTCGGGTACGCAGTATTTT.

This CDR3 reads CASTGLAEAFF. In DNA, the CDR3 is TGTGCCAGCACAGGTTTAGCTGAAGCTTTCTTT. The chain carries TRBV28 and TRBJ1-1, with no clear D. CDR3 length: 11 residues. Germline V lookup: CDR1 MDHEN, CDR2 SYDVKM. V lost 7 bases and J lost 6, with 9 bases in between.

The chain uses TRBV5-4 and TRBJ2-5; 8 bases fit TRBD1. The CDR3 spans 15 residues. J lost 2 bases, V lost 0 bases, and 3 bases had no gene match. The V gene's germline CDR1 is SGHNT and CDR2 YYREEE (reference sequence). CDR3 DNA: TGTGCCAGCAGCTTGGGGGGGACAGGACAAGAGACCCAGTACTTC. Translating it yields CASSLGGTGQETQYF.

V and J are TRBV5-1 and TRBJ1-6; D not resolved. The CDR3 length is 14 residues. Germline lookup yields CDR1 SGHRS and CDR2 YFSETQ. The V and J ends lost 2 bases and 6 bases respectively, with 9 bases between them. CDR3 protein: CASSFEGPNSPLHF. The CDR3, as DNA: TGCGCCAGCAGCTTCGAGGGCCCTAATTCACCCCTCCACTTT.

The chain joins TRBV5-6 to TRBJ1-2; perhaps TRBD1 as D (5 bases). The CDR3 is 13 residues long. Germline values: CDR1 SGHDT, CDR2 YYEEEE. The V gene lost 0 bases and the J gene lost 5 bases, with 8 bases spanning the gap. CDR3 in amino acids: CASSLGQKYGYTF. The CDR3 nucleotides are TGTGCCAGCAGCTTGGGACAGAAATATGGCTACACCTTC.

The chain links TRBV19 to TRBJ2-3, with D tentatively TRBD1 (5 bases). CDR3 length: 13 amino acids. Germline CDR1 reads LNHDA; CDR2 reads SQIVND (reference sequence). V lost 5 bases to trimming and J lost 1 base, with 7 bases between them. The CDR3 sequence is CASSLQGTDTQYF. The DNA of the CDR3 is TGTGCCAGTAGTCTACAGGGCACAGATACGCAGTATTTT.

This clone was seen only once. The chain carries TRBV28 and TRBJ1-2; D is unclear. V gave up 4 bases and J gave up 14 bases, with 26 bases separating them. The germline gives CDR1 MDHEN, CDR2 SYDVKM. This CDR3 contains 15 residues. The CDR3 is CASSSSAPTLEEYTF. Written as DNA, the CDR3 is TGTGCCAGCAGTTCCTCCGCCCCGACTCTCGAGGAGTATACCTTC.

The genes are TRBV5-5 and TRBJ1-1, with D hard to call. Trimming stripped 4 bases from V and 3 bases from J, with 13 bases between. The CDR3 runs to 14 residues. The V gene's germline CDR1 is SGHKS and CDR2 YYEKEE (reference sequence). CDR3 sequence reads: CASSLTPYHTEAFF. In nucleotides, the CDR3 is TGTGCCAGCAGCCTGACCCCTTACCACACTGAAGCTTTCTTT.

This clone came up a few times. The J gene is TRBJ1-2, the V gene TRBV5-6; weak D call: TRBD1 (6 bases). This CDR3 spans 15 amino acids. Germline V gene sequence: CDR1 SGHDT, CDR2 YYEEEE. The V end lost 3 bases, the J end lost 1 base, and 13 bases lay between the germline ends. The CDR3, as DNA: TGTGCCAGCAGCTCAGTTGACAGGAATAACTATGGCTACACCTTC. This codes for CASSSVDRNNYGYTF.

The CDR3 nucleotides are TGTGCCAGCAGCTTAGATCTGGATTCACCCCTCCACTTT. This sequence encodes CASSLDLDSPLHF. The chain has TRBV7-9 and TRBJ1-6; D is undetermined. Germline lookup yields CDR1 SEHNR and CDR2 FQNEAQ (reference sequence). The CDR3 has 13 residues. With 1 base removed from V and 8 bases from J, the gap between germline ends came to 6 bases. Variable domain in full (rest from reference TRBV7-9 and TRBJ1-6): DTGVSQNPRHKITKRGQNVTFRCDPISEHNRLYWYRQTLGQGPEFLTYFQNEAQLEKSRLLSDRFSAERPKGSFSTLEIQRTEQGDSAMYLCASSLDLDSPLHFGNGTRLTVT.

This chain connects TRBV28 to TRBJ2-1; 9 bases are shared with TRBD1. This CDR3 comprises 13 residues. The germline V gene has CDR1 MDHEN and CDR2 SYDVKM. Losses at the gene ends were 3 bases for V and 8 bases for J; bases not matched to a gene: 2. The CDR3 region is CASSFTGGYEQFF. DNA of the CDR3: TGTGCCAGCAGTTTCACAGGGGGCTATGAGCAGTTCTTC.

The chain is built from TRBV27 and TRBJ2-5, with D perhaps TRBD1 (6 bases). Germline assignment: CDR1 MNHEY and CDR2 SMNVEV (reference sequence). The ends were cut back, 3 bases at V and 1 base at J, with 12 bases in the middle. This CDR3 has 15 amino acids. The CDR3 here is CASSFGRGPQETQYF. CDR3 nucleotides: TGTGCCAGCAGTTTTGGCAGGGGACCCCAAGAGACCCAGTACTTC.

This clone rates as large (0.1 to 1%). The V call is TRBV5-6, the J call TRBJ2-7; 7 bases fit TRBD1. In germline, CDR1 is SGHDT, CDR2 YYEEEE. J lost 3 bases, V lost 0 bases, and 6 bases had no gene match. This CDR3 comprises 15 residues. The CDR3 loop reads CASSLVGQNNYEQYF. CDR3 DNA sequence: TGTGCCAGCAGCTTGGTGGGACAGAATAACTACGAGCAGTACTTC.

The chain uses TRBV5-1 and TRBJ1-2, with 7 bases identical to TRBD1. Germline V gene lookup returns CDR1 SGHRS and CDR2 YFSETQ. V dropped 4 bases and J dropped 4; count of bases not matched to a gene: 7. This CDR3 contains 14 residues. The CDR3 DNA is TGCGCCAGCAGCCTATTCGCAGGGGGCTATGGCTACACCTTC. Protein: CASSLFAGGYGYTF.

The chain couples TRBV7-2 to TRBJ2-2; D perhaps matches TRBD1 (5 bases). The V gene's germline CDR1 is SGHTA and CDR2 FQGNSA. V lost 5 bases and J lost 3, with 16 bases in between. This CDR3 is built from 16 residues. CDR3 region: CASSPRQGGYTGELFF. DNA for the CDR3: TGTGCCAGCAGCCCGAGGCAGGGCGGCTACACCGGGGAGCTGTTTTTT.

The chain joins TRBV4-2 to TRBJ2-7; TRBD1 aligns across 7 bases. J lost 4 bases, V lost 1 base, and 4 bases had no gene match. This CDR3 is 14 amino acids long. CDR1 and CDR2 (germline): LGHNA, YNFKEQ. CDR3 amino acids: CASSQGGQSYEQYF. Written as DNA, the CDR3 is TGTGCCAGCAGCCAAGGGGGACAGAGTTACGAGCAGTACTTC.

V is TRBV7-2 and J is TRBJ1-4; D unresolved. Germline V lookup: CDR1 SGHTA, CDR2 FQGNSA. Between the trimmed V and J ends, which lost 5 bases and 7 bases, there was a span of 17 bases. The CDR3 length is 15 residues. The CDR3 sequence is CASSLGRGLAEKLFF. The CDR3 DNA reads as TGTGCCAGCAGCCTAGGGCGGGGTTTAGCTGAAAAACTGTTTTTT.

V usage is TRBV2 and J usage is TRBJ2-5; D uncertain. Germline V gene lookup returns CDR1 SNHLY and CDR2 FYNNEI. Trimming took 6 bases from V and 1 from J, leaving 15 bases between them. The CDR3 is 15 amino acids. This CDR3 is CASSLASVGQETQYF. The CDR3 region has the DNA TGTGCCAGCAGCTTAGCAAGTGTCGGCCAAGAGACCCAGTACTTC.